This is a list of T cell receptor beta chains from one sample in a study of human T cells and chemical hapten exposure. One entry per CDR3 protein results from TCRdb running MiXCR on the RACE reads. The sample lists roughly 69,000 distinct CDR3 sequences; approximately 10% were seen once. Sample: whole blood, taken in connection with sensitization to the hapten diphenylcyclopropenone (DPC). Receptors were obtained from a woman aged 45 to 65 with alopecia areata. Some clones in this sample may be carry-over from other donors' samples. The CDR3 runs from the conserved cysteine through the conserved F or W. Each record gives: clone size, J gene, D gene, V gene, CDR3 DNA, CDR3 protein. A D gene is named only where the DNA matches it firmly. Expanded clones get a size class; other rows say once, few or many, or leave the size out.

few | TRBJ1-3 | - | TRBV7-8 | TGTGCCAGCAGCTCCACTACCGGGGGAAACACCATATATTTT | CASSSTTGGNTIYF
few | TRBJ2-5 | - | TRBV10-3 | TGTGCCATCAGTGAGCCCCGGGAGACCCAGTACTTC | CAISEPRETQYF
- | TRBJ1-1 | TRBD1 | TRBV5-1 | TGCGCCAGCAGCTTGGGCGGACAGGGTACTGAAGCTTTCTTT | CASSLGGQGTEAFF
many | TRBJ1-2 | - | TRBV18 | TGTGCCAGCTCTCCTCCCAATCGGGGCTACACCTTC | CASSPPNRGYTF
- | TRBJ2-3 | - | TRBV18 | TGTGCCAGCTCACCTAGCGGCTACACAGATACGCAGTATTTT | CASSPSGYTDTQYF
- | TRBJ2-5 | TRBD1 | TRBV19 | TGTGCCAGTAGTGTCCGGGACAGGCCTCAAGAGACCCAGTACTTC | CASSVRDRPQETQYF
many | TRBJ1-1 | - | TRBV7-3 | TGTGCCAGCAGCTCACAGGGTTTCGCTGAAGCTTTCTTT | CASSSQGFAEAFF
- | TRBJ2-3 | - | TRBV7-6 | TGTGCCAGCAGCCGGAACCCAGATACGCAGTATTTT | CASSRNPDTQYF
many | TRBJ1-2 | TRBD1 | TRBV12-3/TRBV12-4 | TGTGCCAGCAGTTTAGGGGGACAGCCGCATGGCTACACCTTC | CASSLGGQPHGYTF
- | TRBJ2-2 | - | TRBV7-6 | TGTGCCAGCAGCTTAGAAACAGCGAACACCGGGGAGCTGTTTTTT | CASSLETANTGELFF
- | TRBJ1-1 | - | TRBV4-1 | TGCGCCAGCAGCCAATGGACCTTCATGAACACTGAAGCTTTCTTT | CASSQWTFMNTEAFF
- | TRBJ1-5 | - | TRBV18 | TGTGCCAGCTCACCAGGTCGGGGTCAGCCCCAGCATTTT | CASSPGRGQPQHF
many | TRBJ1-2 | - | TRBV10-3 | TGTGCCATCAGTGAGTCTTCAGGCGGGGGGCCCTATGGCTACACCTTC | CAISESSGGGPYGYTF
- | TRBJ1-2 | - | TRBV5-1 | TGCGCCAGCAGCTCCCCCGGAACCGGGAGAAGTCCAGGCTACACCTTC | CASSSPGTGRSPGYTF
- | TRBJ1-2 | - | TRBV9 | TGTGCCAGCAGCGTAGAAGGGAATGGCTACACCTTC | CASSVEGNGYTF
- | TRBJ2-7 | TRBD2 | TRBV3-1 | TGTGCCAGCAGCCAACTAACCGGGGGGGAGCAGTACTTC | CASSQLTGGEQYF
- | TRBJ2-7 | TRBD2 | TRBV10-3 | TGTGCCATCAGCGGACTAGCCGACGAGCAGTACTTC | CAISGLADEQYF
many | TRBJ2-5 | TRBD2 | TRBV4-2 | TGTGCCAGCAGCCCCGAGGAGACTAGCGGGAGCTCCACCCAGTACTTC | CASSPEETSGSSTQYF
few | TRBJ2-5 | TRBD2 | TRBV6-5 | TGTGCCAGCAGAGCTAGCGGGAGGGCCATCCAAGAGACCCAGTACTTC | CASRASGRAIQETQYF
many | TRBJ2-7 | - | TRBV5-1 | TGCGCCAGCAGCTTGGAGCTGGGGCGAGACGAGCAGTACTTC | CASSLELGRDEQYF
many | TRBJ2-1 | TRBD2 | TRBV2 | TGTGCCAGCGGAGGGACTAGCGGGGATTACAATGAGCAGTTCTTC | CASGGTSGDYNEQFF
- | TRBJ2-7 | TRBD2 | TRBV5-1 | TGCGCCAGCAGCCCGTACCCCGAGGGAGGGTACGAGCAGTACTTC | CASSPYPEGGYEQYF
many | TRBJ2-5 | TRBD2 | TRBV18 | TGTGCCAGCTCACCAACTAGCGGCGGGGAGACCCAGTACTTC | CASSPTSGGETQYF
- | TRBJ2-3 | - | TRBV10-3 | TGTGCCATCAGTGATCCCTCTCTCACAGATACGCAGTATTTT | CAISDPSLTDTQYF
- | TRBJ2-3 | TRBD2 | TRBV29-1 | TGCAGCGCCGGACTAGCGGGAGGTCGCACAGATACGCAGTATTTT | CSAGLAGGRTDTQYF
- | TRBJ1-1 | TRBD1 | TRBV7-2 | TGTGCCAGCAGCTCCGGACAGGTCATGAACACTGAAGCTTTCTTT | CASSSGQVMNTEAFF
many | TRBJ1-3 | - | TRBV7-9 | TGTGCCAGCAGCCTCGCCGTGGGGGCTGGAAACACCATATATTTT | CASSLAVGAGNTIYF
many | TRBJ1-5 | TRBD1 | TRBV20-1 | TGCAGTGCTAGTGACAGGGGCAATCAGCCCCAGCATTTT | CSASDRGNQPQHF
many | TRBJ2-4 | - | TRBV18 | TGTGCCAGCTCACCACTGGGTCTCCGGGGGCTAGCGGAAAACATTCAGTACTTC | CASSPLGLRGLAENIQYF
many | TRBJ2-1 | - | TRBV11-2 | TGTGCCAGCAGCATAGATTATAACTACAATGAGCAGTTCTTC | CASSIDYNYNEQFF
- | TRBJ1-2 | - | TRBV2 | TGTGCCAGCAGTGGCGAGACGACTAACTATGGCTACACCTTC | CASSGETTNYGYTF
few | TRBJ2-3 | - | TRBV5-6 | TGTGCCAGCAGCTTAATTCGTGTGGTTGGGGGAGATACGCAGTATTTT | CASSLIRVVGGDTQYF
- | TRBJ2-7 | - | TRBV5-1 | TGCGCCAGCAGCGTAAATAGGGAGCAGTACTTC | CASSVNREQYF
many | TRBJ2-3 | TRBD2 | TRBV20-1 | TGCAGTGCCCGACGAGGAGCGGGAGGAGGAGATACGCAGTATTTT | CSARRGAGGGDTQYF
- | TRBJ2-2 | TRBD2 | TRBV12-3/TRBV12-4 | TGTGCCAGCAGAGCTAGCGGGAGGGCCGGTGACACCGGGGAGCTGTTTTTT | CASRASGRAGDTGELFF
many | TRBJ2-3 | TRBD2 | TRBV2 | TGTGCCAGCAGTGGCGGAGCGGGATCGGGGTCGCAGTATTTT | CASSGGAGSGSQYF
- | TRBJ2-7 | - | TRBV7-9 | TGTGCCAGCAGCTTACAGGGACCGGGCTACGAGCAGTACTTC | CASSLQGPGYEQYF
many | TRBJ2-7 | - | TRBV20-1 | TGCAGTGCTTCCCTTGGGCCCTACGAGCAGTACTTC | CSASLGPYEQYF
many | TRBJ2-1 | - | TRBV7-9 | TGTGCCAGCAGCCAGACGAGGGCCCCCTACAATGAGCAGTTCTTC | CASSQTRAPYNEQFF
few | TRBJ1-5 | TRBD1 | TRBV3-1 | TGTGCCAGCAGCCAAGGGCAGGGGGCCTATCAGCCCCAGCATTTT | CASSQGQGAYQPQHF
many | TRBJ2-6 | - | TRBV14 | TGTGCCAGCAGCCCCGGCGGACTGGGAGACTTTGGGGCCAACGTCCTGACTTTC | CASSPGGLGDFGANVLTF
few | TRBJ2-1 | TRBD2 | TRBV20-1 | TGCAGTGCTAGAGTAGGACTAGACTACAATGAGCAGTTCTTC | CSARVGLDYNEQFF
- | TRBJ1-2 | TRBD1 | TRBV9 | TGTGCCAGCAGCTCACGGACAGGGAGATCGGGCGGCTACACCTTC | CASSSRTGRSGGYTF
- | TRBJ2-1 | - | TRBV20-1 | TGCAGCCCCAATAGAAGGACCGGGACACGCAATGAGCAGTTCTTC | CSPNRRTGTRNEQFF
- | TRBJ2-1 | TRBD2 | TRBV7-8 | TGTGCCAGCAGCTCCGGACTAGCGCCAGTGTGGGATGAGCAGTTCTTC | CASSSGLAPVWDEQFF
- | TRBJ2-3 | - | TRBV20-1 | TGCAGTGCTTCTGGGGTAGGGGGGAGCACAGATACGCAGTATTTT | CSASGVGGSTDTQYF
- | TRBJ1-1 | - | TRBV19 | TGTGCCAGTACCCCAGTCGTCCGCGTCAGTTTAGGGTACACTGAAGCTTTCTTT | CASTPVVRVSLGYTEAFF
many | TRBJ2-3 | - | TRBV10-3 | TGTGCCATCAGTGGGACTAACACAGATACGCAGTATTTT | CAISGTNTDTQYF
many | TRBJ2-3 | - | TRBV6-6 | TGTGCCAGCAGTTACTCGATGGGACTCAGCACAGATACGCAGTATTTT | CASSYSMGLSTDTQYF
few | TRBJ2-1 | - | TRBV9 | TGTGCCAGCAGCTCCCAGGGTAAGGGCAATGAGCAGTTCTTC | CASSSQGKGNEQFF
- | TRBJ2-7 | - | TRBV2 | TGTGCCAGCAGTTCTGGACTCGCCAGCTCCTACGAGCAGTACTTC | CASSSGLASSYEQYF